What follows is one T cell receptor (beta chain) and its context. The data were obtained in a study of blood T cell repertoires in COVID-19. On the study more broadly: Acute and convalescent COVID-19 specimens originated in the United States, Italy and Spain.

V trimming: 1 base; J trimming: 3 bases; junction bases outside the gene matches: 6. CDR1 SGHTA and CDR2 FQGNSA come from the germline V gene. CDR3 length equals 16 residues. Some clones are missing from TCRdb's copy, which holds only in-frame ones; the method was immunoSEQ multiplex PCR. The sample lists under 250,000 clones, around 83% seen once, with 8.6% in the top ten. Specimen: peripheral blood. The receptor was isolated from a man aged 35-49 years with active or convalescent COVID-19. The V gene is TRBV7-2, the J gene TRBJ2-1, with TRBD2 identical over 7 bases. CDR3 sequence reads: CASSLGWRGGYNEQFF. The CDR3 coding sequence is TGTGCCAGCAGCTTAGGTTGGCGCGGGGGCTACAATGAGCAGTTCTTC.